This is a list of T cell receptor beta chains from one sample in a study of technical replicates of blood from a few donors. Generated by immunoSEQ multiplex PCR, the TCRdb table keeps only in-frame clones and is missing some. This sample has 65,000 to 90,000 clones, with about 86% found just once. Sequencing used PBMCs. These receptors were obtained from a human donor in good health. Some clones in this sample may be carry-over from other donors' samples. Each CDR3 is given with its conserved first and last residue. Each record gives: CDR3 protein, CDR3 DNA, D gene, J gene, V gene. D genes are given only for firm matches.

CDR3 protein: CASSLSNAQNTEAFF
CDR3 DNA: TGTGCCAGCAGCTTATCTAATGCCCAGAACACTGAAGCTTTCTTT
D gene: .
J gene: TRBJ1-1
V gene: TRBV7-3

CDR3 protein: CASSVPGGYEQYF
CDR3 DNA: TGTGCCAGCAGCGTACCCGGGGGATACGAGCAGTACTTC
D gene: .
J gene: TRBJ2-7
V gene: TRBV9

CDR3 protein: CASSPDRNSPLHF
CDR3 DNA: TGTGCCAGCTCACCAGACAGGAATTCACCCCTCCACTTT
D gene: .
J gene: TRBJ1-6
V gene: TRBV18

CDR3 protein: CASGRRTSGSSGELFF
CDR3 DNA: TGTGCTAGTGGCCGTCGGACTAGCGGGAGTTCCGGGGAGCTGTTTTTT
D gene: TRBD2
J gene: TRBJ2-2
V gene: TRBV12-5

CDR3 protein: CASSPPGQGTDTQYF
CDR3 DNA: TGTGCCAGCAGCCCGCCGGGACAGGGGACAGATACGCAGTATTTT
D gene: TRBD1
J gene: TRBJ2-3
V gene: TRBV5-4

CDR3 protein: CASSYQRSGANVLTF
CDR3 DNA: TGTGCCAGCAGTTACCAGCGTTCTGGGGCCAACGTCCTGACTTTC
D gene: .
J gene: TRBJ2-6
V gene: TRBV6-5

CDR3 protein: CASSSGRGPNQPQHF
CDR3 DNA: TGTGCCAGCTCTTCGGGGAGGGGCCCCAATCAGCCCCAGCATTTT
D gene: .
J gene: TRBJ1-5
V gene: TRBV18

CDR3 protein: CASSLYGSSYEQYF
CDR3 DNA: TGTGCCAGCAGTTTATATGGCTCTTCCTACGAGCAGTACTTC
D gene: .
J gene: TRBJ2-7
V gene: TRBV27

CDR3 protein: CASKTGTGGSYNEQFF
CDR3 DNA: TGTGCCAGCAAAACCGGGACAGGGGGCTCCTACAATGAGCAGTTCTTC
D gene: TRBD1
J gene: TRBJ2-1
V gene: TRBV13

CDR3 protein: CASSETGVNYGYTF
CDR3 DNA: TGTGCCAGCAGCGAGACAGGGGTTAACTATGGCTACACCTTC
D gene: TRBD1
J gene: TRBJ1-2
V gene: TRBV5-4

CDR3 protein: CASSPNLATGELFF
CDR3 DNA: TGTGCCAGCTCACCAAATTTAGCTACCGGGGAGCTGTTTTTT
D gene: .
J gene: TRBJ2-2
V gene: TRBV18

CDR3 protein: CASSQDQREGVEQYF
CDR3 DNA: TGCGCCAGCAGCCAAGATCAACGGGAGGGGGTGGAGCAGTACTTC
D gene: TRBD2
J gene: TRBJ2-7
V gene: TRBV4-1